This T cell receptor beta chain stems from a study of CD8 T cells in Susac syndrome. This CDR3 region has 15 residues. Germline V gene lookup returns CDR1 SGHRS and CDR2 YFSETQ. The V and J ends lost 4 bases and 0 bases respectively, with 13 bases between them. After extraction with the RNeasy kit, roughly 0.45 to 1 ug of the RNA was reverse transcribed using random hexamers. Multiplex immunoSEQ PCR targeted 54 Vbeta and 13 Jbeta TCR beta segments. TCRdb independently ran MiXCR on the immunoSEQ multiplex PCR reads; one entry per CDR3 protein. The table shows around 190,000 distinct CDR3 sequences, with approximately 95% occurring only once.

The sequence was collected from a human donor in good health. This chain joins TRBV5-1 and TRBJ1-2; tentative D call: TRBD1 (5 bases). Sequencing input: CD4+ T cells from PBMCs. DNA of the CDR3: TGCGCCAGCAGCGACGCAGGGAAAGCTAACTATGGCTACACCTTC. Translated, it gives CASSDAGKANYGYTF.